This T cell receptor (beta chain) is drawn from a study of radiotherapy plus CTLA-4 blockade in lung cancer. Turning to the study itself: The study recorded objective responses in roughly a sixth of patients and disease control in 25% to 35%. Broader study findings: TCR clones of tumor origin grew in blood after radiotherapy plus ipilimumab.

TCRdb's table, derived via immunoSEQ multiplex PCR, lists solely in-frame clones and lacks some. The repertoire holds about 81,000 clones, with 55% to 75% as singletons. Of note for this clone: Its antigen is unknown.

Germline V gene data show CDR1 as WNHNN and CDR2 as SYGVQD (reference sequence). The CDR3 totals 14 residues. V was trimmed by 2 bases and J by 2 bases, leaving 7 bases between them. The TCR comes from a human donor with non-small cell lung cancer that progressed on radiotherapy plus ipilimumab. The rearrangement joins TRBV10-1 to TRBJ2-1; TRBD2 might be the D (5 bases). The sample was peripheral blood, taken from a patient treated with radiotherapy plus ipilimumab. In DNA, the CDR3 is TGCGCCAGCAGTGAGGGACTCCCCTACAATGAGCAGTTCTTC. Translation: CASSEGLPYNEQFF.